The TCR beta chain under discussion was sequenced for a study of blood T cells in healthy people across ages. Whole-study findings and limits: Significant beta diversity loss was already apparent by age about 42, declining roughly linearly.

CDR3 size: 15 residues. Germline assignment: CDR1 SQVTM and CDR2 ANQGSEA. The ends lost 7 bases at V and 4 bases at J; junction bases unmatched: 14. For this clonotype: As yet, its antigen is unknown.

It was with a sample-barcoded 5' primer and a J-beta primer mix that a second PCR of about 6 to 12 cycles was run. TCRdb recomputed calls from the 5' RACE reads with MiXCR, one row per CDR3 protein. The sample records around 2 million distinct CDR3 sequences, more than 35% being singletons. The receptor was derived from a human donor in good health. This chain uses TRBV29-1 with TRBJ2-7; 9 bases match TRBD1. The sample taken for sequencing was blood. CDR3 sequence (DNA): TGCAGCGGAGGAGGGGGACAGGGATGGGATTACGAGCAGTACTTC. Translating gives CSGGGGQGWDYEQYF.